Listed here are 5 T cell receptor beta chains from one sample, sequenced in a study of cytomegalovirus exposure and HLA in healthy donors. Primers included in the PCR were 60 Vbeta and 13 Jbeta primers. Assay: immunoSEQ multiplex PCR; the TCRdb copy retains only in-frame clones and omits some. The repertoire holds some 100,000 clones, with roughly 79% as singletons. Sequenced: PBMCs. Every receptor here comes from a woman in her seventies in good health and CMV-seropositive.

CDR3 region: CASSLDGTGRGYTF. Written as DNA, the CDR3 is TGTGCCAGCAGCCTGGATGGGACAGGTCGTGGCTACACCTTC. The rearrangement joins TRBV11-2 to TRBJ1-2, with TRBD1 matching 8 bases. CDR1 and CDR2 from the germline V gene are SGHAT and FQNNGV. The CDR3 is 14 residues long. With V trimmed by 5 bases and J by 7 bases, 9 bases remained unmatched.

The CDR3 nucleotides read TGTGCCAGCAATACACGGGACAGCTACGAGCAGTACTTC. Its protein product is CASNTRDSYEQYF. The chain links TRBV6-1 to TRBJ2-7; TRBD1 matches at 7 bases. V shed 7 bases, J shed 3 bases, and the junction held 6 bases outside the gene matches. The CDR3 sequence is 13 residues long. Germline CDR1 MNHNS, CDR2 SASEGT.

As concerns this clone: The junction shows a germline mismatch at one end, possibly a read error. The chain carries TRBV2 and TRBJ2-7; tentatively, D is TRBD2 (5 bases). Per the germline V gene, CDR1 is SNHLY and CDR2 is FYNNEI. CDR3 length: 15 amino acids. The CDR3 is CASSPLAGSSYKQYF. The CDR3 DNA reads TGTGCCAGCAGTCCCCTGGCGGGTAGCTCCTACAAGCAGTACTTC.

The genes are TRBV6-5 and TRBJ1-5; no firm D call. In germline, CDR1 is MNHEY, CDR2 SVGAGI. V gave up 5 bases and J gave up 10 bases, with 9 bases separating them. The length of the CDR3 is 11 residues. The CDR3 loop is CASSLTYPQHF. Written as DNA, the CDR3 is TGTGCCAGCAGTCTAACGTACCCCCAGCATTTT.

CDR3 sequence reads: CASSGGATNEKLFF. The CDR3 DNA reads as TGCGCCAGCAGTGGGGGAGCAACTAATGAAAAACTGTTTTTT. The chain joins TRBV10-2 to TRBJ1-4; no reliable D call. Germline V gene data show CDR1 as WSHSY and CDR2 as SAAADI. CDR3 length: 14 residues. V was clipped by 4 bases and J by 0 bases, with 6 bases between them.